Listed below are T cell receptor beta chains from one sample, sequenced in a study of OX40 agonist ivuxolimab in advanced cancers. Here immunoSEQ multiplex PCR was the method, and the copy in TCRdb shows in-frame clones only, minus some. The table has 90,000 to 100,000 clones, 95% to 97% seen once. The source material was CD4+ or CD8+ T cells sorted from blood, sampled in a trial of the OX40 agonist ivuxolimab. These receptors originate from an adult with an advanced solid tumor such as melanoma, head and neck, liver or kidney cancer. The CDR3 runs from the conserved cysteine through the conserved F or W. A D gene is named only where the DNA matches it firmly. Not every row has a clone size; where given, it reads once, few, many or a size class.

d_gene | j_gene | v_gene | abundance | CDR3nt | CDR3aa
NA | TRBJ2-2 | TRBV28 | NA | TGTGCCAGCAGTTTAATGGGGTCCGGGGAGCTGTTTTTT | CASSLMGSGELFF
NA | TRBJ2-7 | TRBV10-3 | NA | TGTGCCATCAGTGAGTCCTCCGCCTCTCTAAGTTACGAGCAGTACTTC | CAISESSASLSYEQYF
NA | TRBJ1-5 | TRBV28 | few | TGTGCCAGCAGTTCCAAGATGTATAGCAATCAGCCCCAGCATTTT | CASSSKMYSNQPQHF
NA | TRBJ2-1 | TRBV28 | NA | TGTGCCAGCAGAACGGAGGGTTCGGGGAAGTACAATGAGCAGTTCTTC | CASRTEGSGKYNEQFF
NA | TRBJ2-2 | TRBV29-1 | NA | TGCAGCGCCCTACATAACGACAGGACGAACACCGGGGAGCTGTTTTTT | CSALHNDRTNTGELFF
TRBD1 | TRBJ1-1 | TRBV28 | NA | TGTGCCAGCAGTAACAGGGGAGAGAACACTGAAGCTTTCTTT | CASSNRGENTEAFF
TRBD2 | TRBJ2-3 | TRBV19 | once | TGTGCCAGTAGTTCGGGCCTAGCGGGAGGCGTAACAGATACGCAGTATTTT | CASSSGLAGGVTDTQYF
NA | TRBJ1-4 | TRBV7-9 | NA | TGTGCCAGCAGCTTAGGGGACGTTGCAACTAATGAAAAACTGTTTTTT | CASSLGDVATNEKLFF
NA | TRBJ2-5 | TRBV7-9 | NA | TGTGCCAGCAGCTTTACGGTAGAGACCCAGTACTTC | CASSFTVETQYF
NA | TRBJ1-1 | TRBV5-1 | NA | TGCGCCAGCAGCCCCTGGAGGGGGGCGCCTGAAGCTTTCTTT | CASSPWRGAPEAFF
TRBD1 | TRBJ2-5 | TRBV7-9 | NA | TGTGCCAGCAGCTCAATACCGGGGACAGCAGAGACCCAGTACTTC | CASSSIPGTAETQYF
TRBD1 | TRBJ2-2 | TRBV5-6 | once | TGTGCCAGCAGCCCGGGACAGCACACCGGGGAGCTGTTTTTT | CASSPGQHTGELFF
NA | TRBJ2-2 | TRBV4-3 | NA | TGCGCCAGCAGCCAAGAATCCAGCACCGGGACGAAGGCCGGGGAGCTGTTTTTT | CASSQESSTGTKAGELFF
NA | TRBJ2-7 | TRBV7-9 | NA | TGTGCCAGCAGCCCTCTGTCCTACGAGCAGTACTTC | CASSPLSYEQYF
TRBD2 | TRBJ2-5 | TRBV7-9 | once | TGTGCCAGCAGCTTACTCTTAGCGGGAGGTGAGGAGACCCAGTACTTC | CASSLLLAGGEETQYF
NA | TRBJ1-1 | TRBV4-1 | few | TGCGCCAGCAGCCTTGGTCGGGGAGGCACTGAAGCTTTCTTT | CASSLGRGGTEAFF
TRBD1 | TRBJ2-4 | TRBV4-1 | NA | TGCGCCAGCAGCCCGATTATAGACAGGGGGGGAGCCAAAAACATTCAGTACTTC | CASSPIIDRGGAKNIQYF
NA | TRBJ2-1 | TRBV27 | NA | TGTGCCAGCAGTTGGGGGGGCACCTACAATGAGCAGTTCTTC | CASSWGGTYNEQFF
NA | TRBJ2-7 | TRBV7-8 | NA | TGTGCCAGCGGTTGGCAGGGCTCCTACGAGCAGTACTTC | CASGWQGSYEQYF
NA | TRBJ2-5 | TRBV29-1 | NA | TGCAGCGTTGTAGTGTTCGGAACTCAAGAGACCCAGTACTTC | CSVVVFGTQETQYF
NA | TRBJ1-1 | TRBV28 | NA | TGTGCCAGCAGTTTGGAGGGGCCCACTGAAGCTTTCTTT | CASSLEGPTEAFF
NA | TRBJ1-2 | TRBV4-1 | NA | TGCGCCAGCAGCCAAGATGAAGTCAGTCCCCTGCACTATGGCTACACCTTC | CASSQDEVSPLHYGYTF
TRBD2 | TRBJ2-1 | TRBV27 | NA | TGTGCCAGCAGTTTCGTCCTAGCGGGACACAATGAGCAGTTCTTC | CASSFVLAGHNEQFF
NA | TRBJ1-5 | TRBV21-1 | once | TGTGCCAGCAGCAAAGTCTCGAGGGGAGTTCAGCCCCAGCATTTT | CASSKVSRGVQPQHF
NA | TRBJ2-2 | TRBV7-9 | NA | TGTGCCAGCAGCCCGAGACTAGAGACCGGGGAGCTGTTTTTT | CASSPRLETGELFF
NA | TRBJ1-1 | TRBV7-3 | NA | TGTGCCAGCAGCTTAGGGCAGCCTGGGACTGAAGCTTTCTTT | CASSLGQPGTEAFF
NA | TRBJ2-7 | TRBV19 | NA | TGTGCCAGTGGTGGCGGGCCTTCCTACGAGCAGTACTTC | CASGGGPSYEQYF
NA | TRBJ2-1 | TRBV6-5 | NA | TGTGCCAGCAGTTACGGGGGCAATGAGCAGTTCTTC | CASSYGGNEQFF
NA | TRBJ2-7 | TRBV7-9 | NA | TGTGCCAGCAGCCCCGGGTGGAACTACGAGCAGTACTTC | CASSPGWNYEQYF
NA | TRBJ2-3 | TRBV6-6 | NA | TGTGCCAGCAGTTACTCGGCGGGGACAGATACGCAGTATTTT | CASSYSAGTDTQYF
NA | TRBJ2-6 | TRBV11-2 | NA | TGTGCCAGCAGCTTAGGGGCTGTCTCTACTGGGGCCAACGTCCTGACTTTC | CASSLGAVSTGANVLTF
NA | TRBJ2-7 | TRBV6-5 | once | TGTGCCAGCAGTTACCTACAGGGCGGGCCCTACGAGCAGTACTTC | CASSYLQGGPYEQYF
NA | TRBJ2-2 | TRBV5-8 | NA | TGTGCCAGCAGCTTGGAATACACGACGGCCGGGGAGCTGTTTTTT | CASSLEYTTAGELFF
NA | TRBJ2-3 | TRBV7-9 | once | TGTGCCAGCACTTCCCCCGTGGGAGCAGCCGATACGCAGTATTTT | CASTSPVGAADTQYF
TRBD2 | TRBJ2-1 | TRBV19 | once | TGTGCCAGTAGTACCGGCTCAGGGACTAGCGGAGAGCAGTTCTTC | CASSTGSGTSGEQFF
TRBD1 | TRBJ1-4 | TRBV7-9 | NA | TGTGCCAGCAGCTCAAGCAGGGGGGTTAATGAAAAACTGTTTTTT | CASSSSRGVNEKLFF
NA | TRBJ1-1 | TRBV30 | NA | TGTGCCTGGAGGAGAGGAAGCACTGAAGCTTTCTTT | CAWRRGSTEAFF
TRBD1 | TRBJ2-5 | TRBV4-3 | NA | TGCGCCAGCAGCCAAGATATCGACAGGGGAGAGACCCAGTACTTC | CASSQDIDRGETQYF
TRBD1 | TRBJ2-7 | TRBV6-5 | NA | TGTGCCAGCAGTTACTCCCTGGGGGACAGGGGCTACGAGCAGTACTTC | CASSYSLGDRGYEQYF
TRBD1 | TRBJ2-7 | TRBV27 | NA | TGTGCCAGCAGTCGGGACAGTACCTACGAGCAGTACTTC | CASSRDSTYEQYF